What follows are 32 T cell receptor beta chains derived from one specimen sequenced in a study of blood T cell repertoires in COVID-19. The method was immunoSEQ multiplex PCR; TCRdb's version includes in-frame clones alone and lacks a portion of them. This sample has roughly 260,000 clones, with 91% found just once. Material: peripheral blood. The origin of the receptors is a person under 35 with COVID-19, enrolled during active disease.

The CDR3 region is CASSLGAQGNGYTF. CDR3 DNA sequence: TGCGCCAGCAGCCTAGGGGCTCAGGGGAATGGCTACACCTTC. V is TRBV4-1 and J is TRBJ1-2, with TRBD1 as a possible D gene (6 bases). V lost 4 bases to trimming and J lost 6 bases, with 15 bases between them. CDR1 is MGHRA, CDR2 YSYEKL, per germline. The CDR3 consists of 14 residues.

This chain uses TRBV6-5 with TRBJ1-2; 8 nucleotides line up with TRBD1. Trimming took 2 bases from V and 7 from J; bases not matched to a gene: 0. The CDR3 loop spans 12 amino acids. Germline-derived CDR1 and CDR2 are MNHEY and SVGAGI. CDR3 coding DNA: TGTGCCAGCAGTTACGGACAGGGTGGCTACACCTTC. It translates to CASSYGQGGYTF.

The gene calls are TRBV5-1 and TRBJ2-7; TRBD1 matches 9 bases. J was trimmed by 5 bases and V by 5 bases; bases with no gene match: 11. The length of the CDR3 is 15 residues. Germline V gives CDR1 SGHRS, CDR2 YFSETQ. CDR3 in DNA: TGCGCCAGCAGTAGACCGGGACAGGGTAAGGACGAGCAGTACTTC. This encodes CASSRPGQGKDEQYF.

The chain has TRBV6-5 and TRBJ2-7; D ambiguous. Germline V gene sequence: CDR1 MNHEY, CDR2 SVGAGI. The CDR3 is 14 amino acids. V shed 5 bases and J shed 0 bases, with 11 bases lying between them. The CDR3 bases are TGTGCCAGCAGTCTCCGGGTGAGCTCCTACGAGCAGTACTTC. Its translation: CASSLRVSSYEQYF.

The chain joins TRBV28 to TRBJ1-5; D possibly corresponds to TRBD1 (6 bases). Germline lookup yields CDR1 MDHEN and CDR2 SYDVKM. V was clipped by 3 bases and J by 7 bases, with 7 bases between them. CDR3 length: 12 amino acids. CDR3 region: CASSFQGQPQHF. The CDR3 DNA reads TGTGCCAGCAGTTTTCAGGGGCAGCCCCAGCATTTT.

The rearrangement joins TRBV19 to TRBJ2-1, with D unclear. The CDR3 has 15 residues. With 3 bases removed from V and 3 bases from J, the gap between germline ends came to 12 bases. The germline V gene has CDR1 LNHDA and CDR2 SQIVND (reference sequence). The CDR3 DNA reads TGTGCCAGTAGTATTGGTCAAAAGAGCTACAATGAGCAGTTCTTC. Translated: CASSIGQKSYNEQFF. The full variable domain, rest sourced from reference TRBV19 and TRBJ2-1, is DGGITQSPKYLFRKEGQNVTLSCEQNLNHDAMYWYRQDPGQGLRLIYYSQIVNDFQKGDIAEGYSVSREKKESFPLTVTSAQKNPTAFYLCASSIGQKSYNEQFFGPGTRLTVL.

The chain's CDR3 is CASIPVPGQGGGGELFF. CDR3 nucleotides: TGCGCCAGCATTCCGGTCCCGGGACAGGGTGGCGGCGGGGAGCTGTTTTTT. The chain employs TRBV5-1 and TRBJ2-2; 9 bases map to TRBD1. Germline V gene sequence: CDR1 SGHRS, CDR2 YFSETQ. The CDR3 has 17 amino acids. Germline trimming cut 6 bases from V and 7 bases from J; bases unmatched to any gene: 16.

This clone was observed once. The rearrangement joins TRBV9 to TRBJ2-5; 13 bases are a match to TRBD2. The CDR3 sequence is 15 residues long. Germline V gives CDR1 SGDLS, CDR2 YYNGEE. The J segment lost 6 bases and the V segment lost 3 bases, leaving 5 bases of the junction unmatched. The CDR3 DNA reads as TGTGCCAGCAGCGCAACGGGACTAGCGGGAAAGACCCAGTACTTC. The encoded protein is CASSATGLAGKTQYF.

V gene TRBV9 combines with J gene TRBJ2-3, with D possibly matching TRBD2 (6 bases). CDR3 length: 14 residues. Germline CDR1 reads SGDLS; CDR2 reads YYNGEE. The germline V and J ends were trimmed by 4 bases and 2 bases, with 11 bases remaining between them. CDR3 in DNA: TGTGCCAGCAGCCGGGACTCCACCACAGATACGCAGTATTTT. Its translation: CASSRDSTTDTQYF.

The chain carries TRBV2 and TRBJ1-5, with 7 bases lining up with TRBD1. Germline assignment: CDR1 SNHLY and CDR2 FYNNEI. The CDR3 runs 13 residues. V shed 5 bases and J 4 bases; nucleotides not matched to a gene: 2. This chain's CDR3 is CASSSDRNQPQHF. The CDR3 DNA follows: TGTGCCAGCAGTTCGGACAGGAATCAGCCCCAGCATTTT.

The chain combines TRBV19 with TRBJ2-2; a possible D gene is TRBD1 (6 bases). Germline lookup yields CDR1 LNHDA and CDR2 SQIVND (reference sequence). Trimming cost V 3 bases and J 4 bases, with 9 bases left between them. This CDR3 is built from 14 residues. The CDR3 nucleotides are TGTGCCAGTAGTATTATAGGGGGCACCGGGGAGCTGTTTTTT. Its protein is CASSIIGGTGELFF. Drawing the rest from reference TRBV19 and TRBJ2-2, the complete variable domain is DGGITQSPKYLFRKEGQNVTLSCEQNLNHDAMYWYRQDPGQGLRLIYYSQIVNDFQKGDIAEGYSVSREKKESFPLTVTSAQKNPTAFYLCASSIIGGTGELFFGEGSRLTVL.

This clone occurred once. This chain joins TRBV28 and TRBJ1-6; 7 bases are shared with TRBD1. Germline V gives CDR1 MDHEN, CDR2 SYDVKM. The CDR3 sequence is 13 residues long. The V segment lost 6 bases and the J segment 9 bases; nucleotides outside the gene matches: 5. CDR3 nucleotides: TGTGCCAGCAGACAGGGGTTTAGTTCACCCCTCCACTTT. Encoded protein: CASRQGFSSPLHF.

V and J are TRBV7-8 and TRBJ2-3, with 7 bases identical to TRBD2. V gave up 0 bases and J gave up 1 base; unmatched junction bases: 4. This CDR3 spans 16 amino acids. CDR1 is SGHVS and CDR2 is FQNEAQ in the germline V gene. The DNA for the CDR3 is TGTGCCAGCAGCTTAGCTCGGGGGGAGGGCACAGATACGCAGTATTTT. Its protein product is CASSLARGEGTDTQYF.

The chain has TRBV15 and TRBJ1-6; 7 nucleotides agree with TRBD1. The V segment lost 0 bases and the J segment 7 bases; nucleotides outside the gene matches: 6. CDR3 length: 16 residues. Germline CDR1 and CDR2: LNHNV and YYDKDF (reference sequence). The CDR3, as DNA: TGTGCCACCAGCAGAGATCTGGGACAGTCGAATTCACCCCTCCACTTT. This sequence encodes CATSRDLGQSNSPLHF. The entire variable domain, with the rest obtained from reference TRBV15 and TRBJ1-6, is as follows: DAMVIQNPRYQVTQFGKPVTLSCSQTLNHNVMYWYQQKSSQAPKLLFHYYDKDFNNEADTPDNFQSRRPNTSFCFLDIRSPGLGDTAMYLCATSRDLGQSNSPLHFGNGTRLTVT.

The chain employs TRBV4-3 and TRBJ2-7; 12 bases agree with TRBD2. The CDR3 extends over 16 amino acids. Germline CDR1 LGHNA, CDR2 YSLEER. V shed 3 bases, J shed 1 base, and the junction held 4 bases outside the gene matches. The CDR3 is CASSQGTSGPSYEQYF. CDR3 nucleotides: TGCGCCAGCAGCCAGGGGACTAGCGGGCCATCCTACGAGCAGTACTTC.

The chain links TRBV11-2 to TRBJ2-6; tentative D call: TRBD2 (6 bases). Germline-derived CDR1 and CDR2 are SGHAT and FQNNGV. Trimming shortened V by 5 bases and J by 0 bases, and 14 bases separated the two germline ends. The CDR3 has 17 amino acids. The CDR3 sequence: CASSNTGVISGANVLTF. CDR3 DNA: TGTGCCAGCAGCAACACGGGAGTCATCTCTGGGGCCAACGTCCTGACTTTC.

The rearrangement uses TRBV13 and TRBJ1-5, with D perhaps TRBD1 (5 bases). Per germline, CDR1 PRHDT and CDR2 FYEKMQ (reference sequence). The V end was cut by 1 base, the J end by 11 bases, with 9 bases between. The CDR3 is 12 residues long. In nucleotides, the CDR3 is TGTGCCAGCAGCTTAGCAACAGGTTCCCAGCATTTT. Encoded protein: CASSLATGSQHF.

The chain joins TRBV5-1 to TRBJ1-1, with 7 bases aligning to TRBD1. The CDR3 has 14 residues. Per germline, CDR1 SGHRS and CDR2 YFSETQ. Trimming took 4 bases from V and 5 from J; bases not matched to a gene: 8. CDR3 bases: TGCGCCAGCAGCCCCCGGGACAGCCTTACTGAAGCTTTCTTT. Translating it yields CASSPRDSLTEAFF.

The CDR3 nucleotides read TGTGCCAGCAGTTGGGCAGGGGGCTCAGATACGCAGTATTTT. It is translated as CASSWAGGSDTQYF. V usage is TRBV6-5 and J usage is TRBJ2-3; 8 nucleotides match TRBD1. The CDR3 consists of 14 residues. Germline loops: CDR1 MNHEY, CDR2 SVGAGI. V was clipped by 4 bases and J by 4 bases; unmatched bases: 4.

The CDR3 DNA follows: TGCGCCAGCAGCCAAGTCGAGCGGGTAGATGACGAGCAGTACTTC. Translation: CASSQVERVDDEQYF. The chain joins TRBV4-1 to TRBJ2-7; the D gene is possibly TRBD2 (6 bases). Germline V CDR1 and CDR2: MGHRA, YSYEKL. This CDR3 is 15 amino acids long. With 1 base removed from V and 5 bases from J, the gap between germline ends came to 15 bases.

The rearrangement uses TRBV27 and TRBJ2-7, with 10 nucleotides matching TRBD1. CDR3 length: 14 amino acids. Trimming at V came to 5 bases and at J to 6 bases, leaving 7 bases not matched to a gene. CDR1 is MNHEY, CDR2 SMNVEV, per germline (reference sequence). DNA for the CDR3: TGTGCCAGCAGTCGCGACAGGGGGCAGGCCGAGCAGTACTTC. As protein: CASSRDRGQAEQYF.

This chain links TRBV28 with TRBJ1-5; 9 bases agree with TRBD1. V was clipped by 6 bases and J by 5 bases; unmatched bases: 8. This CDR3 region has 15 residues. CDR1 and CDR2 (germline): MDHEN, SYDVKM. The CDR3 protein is CASSFTGGPHQPQHF. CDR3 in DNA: TGTGCCAGCAGCTTCACAGGGGGCCCTCATCAGCCCCAGCATTTT.

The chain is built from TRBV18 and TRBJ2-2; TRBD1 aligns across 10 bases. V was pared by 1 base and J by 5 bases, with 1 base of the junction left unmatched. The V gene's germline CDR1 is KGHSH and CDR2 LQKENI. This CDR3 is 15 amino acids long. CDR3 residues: CASSPRTGGTGELFF. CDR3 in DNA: TGTGCCAGCTCACCACGGACAGGGGGAACCGGGGAGCTGTTTTTT.

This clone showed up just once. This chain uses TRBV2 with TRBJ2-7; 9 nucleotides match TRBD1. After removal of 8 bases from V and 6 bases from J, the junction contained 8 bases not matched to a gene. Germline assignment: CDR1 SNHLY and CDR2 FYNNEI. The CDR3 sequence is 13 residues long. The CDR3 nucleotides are TGTGCCAGCGGGGGACAGGGTGGTTCCGAGCAGTACTTC. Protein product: CASGGQGGSEQYF. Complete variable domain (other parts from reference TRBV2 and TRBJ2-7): EPEVTQTPSHQVTQMGQEVILRCVPISNHLYFYWYRQILGQKVEFLVSFYNNEISEKSEIFDDQFSVERPDGSNFTLKIRSTKLEDSAMYFCASGGQGGSEQYFGPGTRLTVT.

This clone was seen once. This CDR3 is CASSLKPVQPQHF. The CDR3 DNA reads TGTGCCAGCAGCTTGAAGCCTGTTCAGCCCCAGCATTTT. The chain is built from TRBV5-6 and TRBJ1-5; no clear D. From germline, CDR1 is SGHDT and CDR2 YYEEEE. Trimming removed 1 base from V and 6 bases from J, with 8 bases in between. This CDR3 spans 13 amino acids.

The CDR3 region is CATQPGTRETQYF. Written as DNA, the CDR3 is TGTGCCACCCAACCAGGGACACGGGAGACCCAGTACTTC. The chain couples TRBV24-1 to TRBJ2-5; a weak D match, TRBD1 (6 bases). Germline V gene sequence: CDR1 KGHDR, CDR2 SFDVKD. The CDR3 runs 13 residues. Trimming shortened V by 9 bases and J by 5 bases, and 15 bases separated the two germline ends.

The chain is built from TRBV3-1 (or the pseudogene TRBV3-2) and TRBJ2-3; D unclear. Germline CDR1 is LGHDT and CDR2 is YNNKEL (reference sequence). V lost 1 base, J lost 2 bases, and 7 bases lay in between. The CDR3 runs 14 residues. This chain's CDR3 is CASSQVRVTDTQYF. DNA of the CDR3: TGTGCCAGCAGCCAAGTTCGGGTCACAGATACGCAGTATTTT.

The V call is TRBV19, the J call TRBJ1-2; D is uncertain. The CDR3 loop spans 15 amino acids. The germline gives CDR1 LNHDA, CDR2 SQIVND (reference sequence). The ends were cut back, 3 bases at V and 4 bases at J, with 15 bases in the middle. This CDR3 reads CASSMRWALTYGYTF. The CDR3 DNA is TGTGCCAGTAGTATGCGCTGGGCCCTGACCTATGGCTACACCTTC.

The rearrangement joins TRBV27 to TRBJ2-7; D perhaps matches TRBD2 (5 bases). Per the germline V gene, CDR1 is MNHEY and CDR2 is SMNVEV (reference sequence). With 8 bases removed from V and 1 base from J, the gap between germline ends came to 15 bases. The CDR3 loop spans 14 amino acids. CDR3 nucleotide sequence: TGTGCCAGCCAACCCGGGATCTTATCCTACGAGCAGTACTTC. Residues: CASQPGILSYEQYF.

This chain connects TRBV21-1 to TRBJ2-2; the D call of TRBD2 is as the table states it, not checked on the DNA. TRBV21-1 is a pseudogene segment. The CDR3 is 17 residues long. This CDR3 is CASSALLSGSGGGELFF. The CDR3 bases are TGTGCCAGCAGCGCACTTCTTAGCGGGAGTGGTGGCGGGGAGCTGTTTTTT.

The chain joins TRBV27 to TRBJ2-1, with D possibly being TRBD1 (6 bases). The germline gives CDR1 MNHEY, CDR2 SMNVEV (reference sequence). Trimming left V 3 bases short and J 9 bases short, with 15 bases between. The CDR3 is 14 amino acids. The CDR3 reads CASSFDGTPGEQFF. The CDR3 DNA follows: TGTGCCAGCAGTTTTGACGGGACACCAGGTGAGCAGTTCTTC.

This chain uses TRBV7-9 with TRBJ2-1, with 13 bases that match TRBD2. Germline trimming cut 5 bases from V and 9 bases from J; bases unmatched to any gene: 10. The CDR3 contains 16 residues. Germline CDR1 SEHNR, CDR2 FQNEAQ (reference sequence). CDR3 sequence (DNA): TGTGCCAGCAGCCCTAGGGGGACTAGCGGGATAGGTGAGCAGTTCTTC. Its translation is CASSPRGTSGIGEQFF.